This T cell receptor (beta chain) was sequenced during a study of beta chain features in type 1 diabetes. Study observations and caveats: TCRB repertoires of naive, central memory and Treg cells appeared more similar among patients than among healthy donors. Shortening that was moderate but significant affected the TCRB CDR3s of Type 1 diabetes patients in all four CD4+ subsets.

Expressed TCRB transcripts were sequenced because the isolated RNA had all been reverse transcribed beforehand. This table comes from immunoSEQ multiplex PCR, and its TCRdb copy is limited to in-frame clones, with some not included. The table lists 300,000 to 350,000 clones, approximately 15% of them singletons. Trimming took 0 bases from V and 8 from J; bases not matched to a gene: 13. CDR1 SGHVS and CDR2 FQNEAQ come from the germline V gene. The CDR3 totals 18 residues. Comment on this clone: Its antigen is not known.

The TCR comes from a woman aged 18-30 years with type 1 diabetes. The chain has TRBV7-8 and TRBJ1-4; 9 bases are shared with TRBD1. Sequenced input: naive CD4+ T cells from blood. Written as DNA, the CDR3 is TGTGCCAGCAGCTTAGCTTTAGTGGGACAGGGTTGGGGGGAAAAACTGTTTTTT. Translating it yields CASSLALVGQGWGEKLFF.